This T cell receptor (beta chain) was found in a study of neurological immune-mediated disorders. TCRdb re-called the 5' RACE reads through MiXCR, storing one row per CDR3 protein. The sample includes roughly 60,000 distinct CDR3 sequences, roughly an eighth of them seen just once. From 2 million PBMCs stored at -80 C, the unsorted libraries were generated. The table lists this clonotype with many counts. The clonotype comes from a man in his 60s in good health. Sequencing used PBMCs.

This CDR3 is CASSLGAVYSYNEQFF. As DNA, the CDR3 is TGCGCCAGCAGCTTGGGGGCGGTTTACTCCTACAATGAGCAGTTCTTC. This chain links TRBV5-1 with TRBJ2-1; D call uncertain. There are 16 residues in the CDR3. The V end was cut by 0 bases, the J end by 0 bases, with 10 bases between. Germline loops: CDR1 SGHRS, CDR2 YFSETQ.